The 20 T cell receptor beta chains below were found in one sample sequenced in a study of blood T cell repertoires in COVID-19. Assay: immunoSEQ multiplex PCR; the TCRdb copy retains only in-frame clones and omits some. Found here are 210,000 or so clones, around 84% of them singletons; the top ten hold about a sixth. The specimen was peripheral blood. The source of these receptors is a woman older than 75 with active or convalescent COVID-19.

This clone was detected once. CDR3 amino acids: CASSPDGGARYF. For the CDR3, the DNA is TGTGCCAGCAGCCCAGACGGGGGGGCCAGGTATTTT. The chain uses TRBV7-2 and TRBJ2-3; 8 bases align to TRBD2. CDR1 and CDR2 from the germline V gene are SGHTA and FQGNSA. The CDR3 is 12 residues long. With V trimmed by 5 bases and J by 14 bases, 9 bases remained unmatched.

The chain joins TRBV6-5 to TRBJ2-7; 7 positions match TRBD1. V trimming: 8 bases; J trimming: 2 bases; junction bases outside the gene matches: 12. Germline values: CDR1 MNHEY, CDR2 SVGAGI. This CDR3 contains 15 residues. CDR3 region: CASSERDRLTYEQYF. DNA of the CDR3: TGTGCCAGCTCCGAAAGGGACAGACTCACCTACGAGCAGTACTTC.

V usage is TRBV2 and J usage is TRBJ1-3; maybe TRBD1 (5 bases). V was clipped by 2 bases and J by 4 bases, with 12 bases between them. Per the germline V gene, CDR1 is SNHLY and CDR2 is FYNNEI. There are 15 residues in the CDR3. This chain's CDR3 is CASSEMGGVGNTIYF. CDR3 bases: TGTGCCAGCAGTGAAATGGGGGGAGTCGGAAACACCATATATTTT.

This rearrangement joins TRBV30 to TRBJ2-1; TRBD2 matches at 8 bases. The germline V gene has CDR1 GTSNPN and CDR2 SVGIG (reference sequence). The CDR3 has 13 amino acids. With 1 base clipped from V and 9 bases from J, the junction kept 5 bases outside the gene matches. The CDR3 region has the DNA TGTGCCTGGAGTGAGGGAGCGGGAGTTGAGCAGTTCTTC. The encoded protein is CAWSEGAGVEQFF.

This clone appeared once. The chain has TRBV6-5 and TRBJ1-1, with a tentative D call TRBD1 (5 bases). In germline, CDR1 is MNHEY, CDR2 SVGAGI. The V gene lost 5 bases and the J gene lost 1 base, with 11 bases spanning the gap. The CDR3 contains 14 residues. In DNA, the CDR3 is TGTGCCAGCAGTCCGCGCGGGGCGAACACTGAAGCTTTCTTT. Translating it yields CASSPRGANTEAFF.

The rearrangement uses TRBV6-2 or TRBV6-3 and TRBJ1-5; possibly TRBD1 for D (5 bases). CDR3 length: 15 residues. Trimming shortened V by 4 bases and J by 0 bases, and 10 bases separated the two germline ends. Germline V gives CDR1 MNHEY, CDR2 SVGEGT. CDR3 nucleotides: TGTGCCAGCAGTTCAGGGAAGTCTAGCAATCAGCCCCAGCATTTT. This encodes CASSSGKSSNQPQHF.

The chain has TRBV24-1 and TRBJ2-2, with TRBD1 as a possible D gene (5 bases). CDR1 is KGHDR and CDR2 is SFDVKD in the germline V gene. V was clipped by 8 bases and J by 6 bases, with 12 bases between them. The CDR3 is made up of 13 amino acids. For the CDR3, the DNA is TGTGCCACCATGACCGACAGCGCCGGGGAGCTGTTTTTT. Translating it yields CATMTDSAGELFF.

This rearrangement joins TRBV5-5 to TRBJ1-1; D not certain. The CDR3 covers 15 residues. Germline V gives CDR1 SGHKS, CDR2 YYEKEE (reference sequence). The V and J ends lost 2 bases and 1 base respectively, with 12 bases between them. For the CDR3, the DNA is TGTGCCAGCAGCTTCGGGAGTTTGGGGAACACTGAAGCTTTCTTT. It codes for CASSFGSLGNTEAFF.

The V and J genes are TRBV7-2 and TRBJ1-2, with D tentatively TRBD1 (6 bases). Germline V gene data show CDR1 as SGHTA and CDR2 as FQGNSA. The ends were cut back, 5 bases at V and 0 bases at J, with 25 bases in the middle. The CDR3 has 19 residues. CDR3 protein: CASSHAPYRVRRANYGYTF. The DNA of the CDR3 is TGTGCCAGCAGCCATGCTCCCTACAGGGTTCGCAGAGCTAACTATGGCTACACCTTC.

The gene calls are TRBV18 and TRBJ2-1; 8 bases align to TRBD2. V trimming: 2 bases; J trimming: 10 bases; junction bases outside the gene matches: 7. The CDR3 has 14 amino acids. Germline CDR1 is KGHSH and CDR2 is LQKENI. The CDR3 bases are TGTGCCAGCTCACCAGCGGGAGGTTTAGGGGAGCAGTTCTTC. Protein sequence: CASSPAGGLGEQFF.

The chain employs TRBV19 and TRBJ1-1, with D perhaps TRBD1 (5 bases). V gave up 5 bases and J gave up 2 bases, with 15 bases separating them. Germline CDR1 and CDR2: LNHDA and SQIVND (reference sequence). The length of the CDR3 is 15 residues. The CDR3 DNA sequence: TGTGCCAGTAGTTCTCAGGGAGGTTTAAACACTGAAGCTTTCTTT. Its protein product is CASSSQGGLNTEAFF.

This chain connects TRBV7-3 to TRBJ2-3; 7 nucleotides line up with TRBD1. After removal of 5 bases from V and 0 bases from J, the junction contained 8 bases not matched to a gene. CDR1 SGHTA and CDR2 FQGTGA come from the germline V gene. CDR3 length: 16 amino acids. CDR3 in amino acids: CASSRIGGSSTDTQYF. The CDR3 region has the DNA TGTGCCAGCAGCCGAATAGGGGGCTCGAGCACAGATACGCAGTATTTT.

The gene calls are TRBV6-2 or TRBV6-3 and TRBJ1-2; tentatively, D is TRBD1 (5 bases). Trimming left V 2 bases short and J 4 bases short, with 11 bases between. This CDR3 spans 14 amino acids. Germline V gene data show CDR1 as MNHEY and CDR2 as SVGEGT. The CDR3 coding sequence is TGTGCCAGCAGTTACGGCAGGACATTCTATGGCTACACCTTC. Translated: CASSYGRTFYGYTF.

CDR3 sequence reads: CASSQEGGSANQPQHF. In DNA form, the CDR3 reads TGCGCCAGCAGCCAAGAGGGGGGAAGCGCCAATCAGCCCCAGCATTTT. The chain joins TRBV4-1 to TRBJ1-5; D might be TRBD1 (5 bases). V was cut by 0 bases and J by 3 bases, with 12 bases left in between. In germline, CDR1 is MGHRA, CDR2 YSYEKL. The CDR3 loop spans 16 amino acids.

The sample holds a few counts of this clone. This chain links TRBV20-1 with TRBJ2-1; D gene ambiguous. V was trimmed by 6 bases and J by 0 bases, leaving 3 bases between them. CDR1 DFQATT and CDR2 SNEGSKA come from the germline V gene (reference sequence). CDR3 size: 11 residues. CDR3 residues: CSARSYNEQFF. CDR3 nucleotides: TGCAGTGCCCGCTCCTACAATGAGCAGTTCTTC.

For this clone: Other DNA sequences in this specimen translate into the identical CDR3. The CDR3 here is CASSDRGSGNTIYF. In DNA, the CDR3 is TGTGCCAGCAGTGACAGGGGCTCTGGAAACACCATATATTTT. J is TRBJ1-3 and V is TRBV28, with 8 bases matching TRBD1. The V segment lost 5 bases and the J segment 0 bases; nucleotides outside the gene matches: 0. Germline values: CDR1 MDHEN, CDR2 SYDVKM. This CDR3 spans 14 amino acids.

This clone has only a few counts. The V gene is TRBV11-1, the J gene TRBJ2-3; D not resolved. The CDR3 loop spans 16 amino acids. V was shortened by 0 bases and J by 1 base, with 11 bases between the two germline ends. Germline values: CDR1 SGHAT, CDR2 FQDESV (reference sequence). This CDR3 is CASSLANPRGTDTQYF. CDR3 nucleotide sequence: TGTGCCAGCAGCTTAGCTAACCCGAGAGGCACAGATACGCAGTATTTT.

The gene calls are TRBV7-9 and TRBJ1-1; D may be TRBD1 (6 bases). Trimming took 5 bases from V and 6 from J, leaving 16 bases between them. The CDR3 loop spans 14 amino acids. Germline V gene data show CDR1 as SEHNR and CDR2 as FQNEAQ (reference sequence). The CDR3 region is CASSILRGIPEAFF. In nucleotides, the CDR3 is TGTGCCAGCAGCATCCTTAGGGGGATCCCTGAAGCTTTCTTT.

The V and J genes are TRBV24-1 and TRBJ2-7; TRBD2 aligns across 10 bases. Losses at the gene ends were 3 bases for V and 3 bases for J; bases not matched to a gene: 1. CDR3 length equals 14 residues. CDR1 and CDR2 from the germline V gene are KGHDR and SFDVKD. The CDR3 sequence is CATSDRTSGYEQYF. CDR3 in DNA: TGTGCCACCAGTGATCGGACTAGCGGCTACGAGCAGTACTTC.

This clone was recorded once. The CDR3 DNA reads as TGCAGCGTAAGCCGGGACCGCGGGAGCGAGCAGTACTTC. Protein sequence: CSVSRDRGSEQYF. The chain carries TRBV29-1 and TRBJ2-7; TRBD2 matches at 7 bases. Germline-derived CDR1 and CDR2 are SQVTM and ANQGSEA. The CDR3 sequence is 13 residues long. After removal of 6 bases from V and 6 bases from J, the junction contained 11 bases not matched to a gene.